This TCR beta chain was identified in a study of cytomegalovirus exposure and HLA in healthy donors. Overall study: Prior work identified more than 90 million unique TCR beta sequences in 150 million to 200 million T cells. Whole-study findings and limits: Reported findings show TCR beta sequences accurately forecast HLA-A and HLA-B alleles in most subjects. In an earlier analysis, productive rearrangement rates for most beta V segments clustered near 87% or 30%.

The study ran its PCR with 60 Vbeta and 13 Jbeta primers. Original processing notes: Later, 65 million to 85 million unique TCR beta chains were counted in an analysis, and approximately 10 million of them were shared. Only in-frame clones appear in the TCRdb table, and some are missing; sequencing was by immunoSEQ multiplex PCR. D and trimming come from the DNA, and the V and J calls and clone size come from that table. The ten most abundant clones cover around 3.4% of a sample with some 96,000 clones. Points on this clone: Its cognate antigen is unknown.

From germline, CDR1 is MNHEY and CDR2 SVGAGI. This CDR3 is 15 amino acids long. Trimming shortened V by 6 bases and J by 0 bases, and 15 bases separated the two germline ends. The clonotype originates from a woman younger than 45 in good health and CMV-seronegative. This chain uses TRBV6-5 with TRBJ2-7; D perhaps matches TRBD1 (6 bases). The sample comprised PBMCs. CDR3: CASRIGTSSSYEQYF. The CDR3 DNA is TGTGCCAGCAGGATCGGGACATCGAGCTCCTACGAGCAGTACTTC.